A selection of T cell receptor beta chains follows, all from one sample in a study of OX40 agonist ivuxolimab in advanced cancers. Sequencing was performed with immunoSEQ multiplex PCR; in TCRdb, only in-frame clones are kept and a portion is missing. The sample holds approximately 17,000 clones, 65% to 85% seen once. Sequences were derived from CD4+ or CD8+ T cells sorted from blood, sampled in a trial of the OX40 agonist ivuxolimab. The source is an adult with an advanced solid tumor such as melanoma, head and neck, liver or kidney cancer. Each CDR3 is given without its conserved first and last residue. Each record gives: V gene, CDR3 length, J gene, CDR3 protein.

V: TRBV27
length: 13
J: TRBJ2-2
CDR3: ASSPTSGNTGELF

V: TRBV7-2
length: 12
J: TRBJ2-1
CDR3: ASSPGQYADEQF

V: TRBV4-2
length: 11
J: TRBJ2-7
CDR3: ASSQNLAYEQY

V: TRBV7-2
length: 10
J: TRBJ2-1
CDR3: ASRVDYNEQF

V: TRBV5-4
length: 12
J: TRBJ2-1
CDR3: ASSWGSGANEQF

V: TRBV4-1
length: 13
J: TRBJ1-2
CDR3: ASSQGWGLGYGYT

V: TRBV5-6
length: 16
J: TRBJ2-2
CDR3: ASSLEGQGAIYTGELF

V: TRBV29-1
length: 12
J: TRBJ2-2
CDR3: SVDTQGAGGELF

V: TRBV5-6
length: 13
J: TRBJ1-5
CDR3: ASSPKKRENQPQH

V: TRBV6-6
length: 11
J: TRBJ1-6
CDR3: ASSDTNNSPLH

V: TRBV19
length: 12
J: TRBJ1-5
CDR3: ASSYPGPNQPQH

V: TRBV6-1
length: 12
J: TRBJ2-7
CDR3: ASSPLRGSYEQY

V: TRBV2
length: 15
J: TRBJ2-3
CDR3: ATQGASGGTSTDTQY

V: TRBV2
length: 11
J: TRBJ1-5
CDR3: ASSESDYQPQH

V: TRBV27
length: 12
J: TRBJ2-2
CDR3: ASSFGGHSGELF

V: TRBV5-1
length: 13
J: TRBJ2-5
CDR3: ASSLNTAYRETQY

V: TRBV4-1
length: 12
J: TRBJ2-2
CDR3: ASSQGPVMGELF

V: TRBV6-6
length: 13
J: TRBJ2-1
CDR3: ASSYSNIKGNEQF

V: TRBV4-1
length: 14
J: TRBJ2-3
CDR3: ASSQGPGRSTDTQY

V: TRBV6-5
length: 14
J: TRBJ1-6
CDR3: ASSYSPGGNNSPLH

V: TRBV28
length: 12
J: TRBJ1-4
CDR3: ASSSRGLGEKLF

V: TRBV19
length: 13
J: TRBJ1-5
CDR3: ASSISSRAQQPQH

V: TRBV9
length: 14
J: TRBJ1-6
CDR3: ASSETGGSYNSPLH

V: TRBV6-4
length: 13
J: TRBJ1-1
CDR3: ASKEEGLMNTEAF

V: TRBV4-2
length: 14
J: TRBJ2-7
CDR3: ASSQEGLVSSYEQY

V: TRBV2
length: 13
J: TRBJ1-1
CDR3: ASSLTGTTNTEAF

V: TRBV18
length: 12
J: TRBJ2-7
CDR3: ASSTDSAPYEQY